This T cell receptor (beta chain) was sequenced in a study of siplizumab effects on memory and regulatory T cells (dated by TCRdb to the late 2010s). In terms of the full investigation: The study looked at the effect of siplizumab, an anti-CD2 antibody, on alloreactive T-cell subsets in allogeneic mixed lymphocyte reactions made from human PBMCs.

CDR1 LNHDA and CDR2 SQIVND are derived from the germline V gene (reference sequence). V ends up 8 bases short and J 0 bases short, with an unmatched junction base count of 7. Measured from the cysteine to the phenylalanine, the CDR3 is 15 residues long. The CDR3 DNA has 45 bases and is translated from base 1. TCRbeta CDR3 sequencing was performed on sorted unstimulated T cells and on proliferating T cells recovered from mixed lymphocyte reactions. Fresh whole blood from 9 to 11 HLA-typed healthy donors was used to isolate PBMCs. To map where alloreactive clones came from, unstimulated CD4+ regulatory T cells were FACS-sorted. This clone was counted a few times. Its recognized antigen is unknown. Base qualities were left out, and no much larger clone turns up one base away. To prepare the library, the immunoSEQ multiplex PCR assay was applied. Each sample had some 9.7 x 10^4 TCR templates assayed by the deep sequencing platform. Genomic DNA extracted from sorted T cells was the material used for TCRbeta CDR3 sequencing. The authors' pipeline ran thus. The R programming language was used for clonal analysis of TCRbeta CDR3 data. Alloreactive CD4+ and CD8+ clones were identified by comparing unstimulated samples to CFSE-low samples taken after the reaction. Alloreactive CD4+ clones were assigned to regulatory or non-regulatory origin by matching sequences to sorted unstimulated Treg and non-Treg repertoires. In TCRdb, the immuneACCESS table is reduced to in-frame sequences with V and J assigned. These tables do not hold every clone; where another copy was compared, an unresolved V gene accounts for under half, and the others remain unexplained. V, J and clone size were drawn from that table, and D and trimming were deduced from the DNA. The sample table holds about 82,000 clones, of which around 90% were seen once. The ten most abundant clones make up around 1.6% of the sample.

Points the paper makes about the study in general: A naive or memory phenotype could not be assigned to roughly 80-95% of proliferating CD4+ or CD8+ clones. Greater diversity appeared to be present in unstimulated naive T cells than in memory T cells, and a substantial contribution to the alloresponse seemed to be made by naive cells. Sequences below about 10^-5 frequency were poorly captured, so only a minor fraction of alloreactive clones could be mapped to unstimulated subsets. Among mappable alloreactive CD4+ clones, an average Treg-derived fraction of roughly 70% was observed with siplizumab, compared with 26.9% in control reactions. Siplizumab significantly lowered the cumulative frequency of alloreactive sequences that could be traced to unstimulated CD4+ memory T cells. Whether proliferating Tregs from siplizumab cultures were suppressive was not functionally confirmed.

This receptor chain uses TRBV19 and TRBJ2-3; a stretch of 8 junction bases matches TRBD1. The sample comprised Tregs sorted from blood. The source of this sequence is a human donor in good health. The sequenced DNA: TGTGCCAGTGTCGGACAGGGCCATAGCACAGATACGCAGTATTTT. Its amino acids are CASVGQGHSTDTQYF.